Detailed here is one T cell receptor beta chain. Trimming took 0 bases from V and 4 from J; bases not matched to a gene: 5. The V gene's germline CDR1 is SGHRS and CDR2 YFSETQ. The CDR3 length is 16 residues. This sample stems from a study of blood T cell repertoires in COVID-19. Seattle-derived patients entered the study during active infection and were followed longitudinally. TCRdb keeps only in-frame clones here, not all; method: immunoSEQ multiplex PCR. The sample yields 200,000 to 250,000 clones, about 94% seen once. The chain has TRBV5-1 and TRBJ2-1; 9 bases align to TRBD1. Sequencing used peripheral blood. This TCR was sampled from a man aged 60 to 75 with COVID-19, enrolled during active disease. The DNA of the CDR3 is TGCGCCAGCAGCTTGGCTACAGGGGGCGTATACAATGAGCAGTTCTTC. Its translation: CASSLATGGVYNEQFF.